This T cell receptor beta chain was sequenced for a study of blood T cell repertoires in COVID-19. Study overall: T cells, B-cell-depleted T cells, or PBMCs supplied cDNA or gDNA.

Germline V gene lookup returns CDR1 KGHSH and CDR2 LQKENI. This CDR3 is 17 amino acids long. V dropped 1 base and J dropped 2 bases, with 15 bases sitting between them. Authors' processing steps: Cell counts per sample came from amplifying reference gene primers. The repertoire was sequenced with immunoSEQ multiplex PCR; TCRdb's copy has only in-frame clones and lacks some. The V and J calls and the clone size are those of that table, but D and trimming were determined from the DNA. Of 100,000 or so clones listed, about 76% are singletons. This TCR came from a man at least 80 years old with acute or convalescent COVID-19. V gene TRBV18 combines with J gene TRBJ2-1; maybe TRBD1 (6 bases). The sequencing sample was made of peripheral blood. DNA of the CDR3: TGTGCCAGCTCACCACGGACAGCACCTTCCCCCTACAATGAGCAGTTCTTC. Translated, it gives CASSPRTAPSPYNEQFF. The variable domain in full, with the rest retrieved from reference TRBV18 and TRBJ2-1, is NAGVMQNPRHLVRRRGQEARLRCSPMKGHSHVYWYRQLPEEGLKFMVYLQKENIIDESGMPKERFSAEFPKEGPSILRIQQVVRGDSAAYFCASSPRTAPSPYNEQFFGPGTRLTVL.